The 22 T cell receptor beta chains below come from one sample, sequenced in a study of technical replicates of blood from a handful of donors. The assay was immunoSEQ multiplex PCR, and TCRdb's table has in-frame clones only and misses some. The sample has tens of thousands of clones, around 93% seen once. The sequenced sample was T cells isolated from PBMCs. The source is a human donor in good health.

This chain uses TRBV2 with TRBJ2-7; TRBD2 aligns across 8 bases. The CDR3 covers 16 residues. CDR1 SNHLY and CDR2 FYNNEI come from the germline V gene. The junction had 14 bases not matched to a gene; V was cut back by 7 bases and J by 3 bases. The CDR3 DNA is TGTGCCAGCAAGGGAGCAGGGAGCGGGAGTTTCTACGAGCAGTACTTC. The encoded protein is CASKGAGSGSFYEQYF.

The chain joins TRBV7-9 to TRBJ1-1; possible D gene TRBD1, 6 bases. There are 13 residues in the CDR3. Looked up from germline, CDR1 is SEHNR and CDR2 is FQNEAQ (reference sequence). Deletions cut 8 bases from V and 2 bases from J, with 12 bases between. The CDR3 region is CASGGQSNTEAFF. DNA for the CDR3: TGTGCCAGCGGAGGACAGTCTAACACTGAAGCTTTCTTT.

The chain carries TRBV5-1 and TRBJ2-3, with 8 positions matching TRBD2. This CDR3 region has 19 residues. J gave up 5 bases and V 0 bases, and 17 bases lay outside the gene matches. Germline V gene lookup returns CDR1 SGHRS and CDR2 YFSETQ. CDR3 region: CASSLAKEAGTRALDTQYF. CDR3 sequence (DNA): TGCGCCAGCAGCTTGGCAAAAGAGGCCGGGACTAGAGCCTTAGATACGCAGTATTTT.

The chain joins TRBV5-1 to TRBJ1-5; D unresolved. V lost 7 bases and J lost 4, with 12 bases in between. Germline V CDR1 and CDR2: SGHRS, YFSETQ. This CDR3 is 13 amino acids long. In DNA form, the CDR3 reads TGCGCCAGCTCAAGAGAACCTAATCAGCCCCAGCATTTT. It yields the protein CASSREPNQPQHF.

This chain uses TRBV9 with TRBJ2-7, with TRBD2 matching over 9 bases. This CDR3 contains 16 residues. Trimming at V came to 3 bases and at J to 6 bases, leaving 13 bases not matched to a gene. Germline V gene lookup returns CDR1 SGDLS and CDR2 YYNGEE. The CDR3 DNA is TGTGCCAGCAGCGGAACCGGGACTAGCAAACTCTCCGAGCAGTACTTC. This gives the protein CASSGTGTSKLSEQYF.

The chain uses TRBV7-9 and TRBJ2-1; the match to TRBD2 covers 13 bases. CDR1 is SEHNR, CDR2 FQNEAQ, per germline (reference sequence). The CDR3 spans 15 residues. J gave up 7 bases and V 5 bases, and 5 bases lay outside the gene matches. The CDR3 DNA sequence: TGTGCCAGCAGCCCACGGACTAGCGGGGGTAATGAGCAGTTCTTC. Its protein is CASSPRTSGGNEQFF.

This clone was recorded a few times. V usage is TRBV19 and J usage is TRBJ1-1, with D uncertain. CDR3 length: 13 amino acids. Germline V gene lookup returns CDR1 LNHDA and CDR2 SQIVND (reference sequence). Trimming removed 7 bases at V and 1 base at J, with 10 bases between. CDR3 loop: CASTMTRNTEAFF. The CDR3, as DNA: TGTGCCAGTACCATGACAAGGAACACTGAAGCTTTCTTT.

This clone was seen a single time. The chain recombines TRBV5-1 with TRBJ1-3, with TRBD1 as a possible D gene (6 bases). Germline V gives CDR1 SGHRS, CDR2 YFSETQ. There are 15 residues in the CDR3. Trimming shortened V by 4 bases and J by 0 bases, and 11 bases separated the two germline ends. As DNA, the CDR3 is TGCGCCAGCAGCCCCGGGACAACCTCTGGAAACACCATATATTTT. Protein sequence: CASSPGTTSGNTIYF.

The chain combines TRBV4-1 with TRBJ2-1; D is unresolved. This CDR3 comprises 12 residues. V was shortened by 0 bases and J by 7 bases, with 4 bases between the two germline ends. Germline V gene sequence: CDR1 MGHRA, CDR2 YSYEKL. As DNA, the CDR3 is TGCGCCAGCAGCCAAGATCAGAATGAGCAGTTCTTC. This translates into CASSQDQNEQFF.

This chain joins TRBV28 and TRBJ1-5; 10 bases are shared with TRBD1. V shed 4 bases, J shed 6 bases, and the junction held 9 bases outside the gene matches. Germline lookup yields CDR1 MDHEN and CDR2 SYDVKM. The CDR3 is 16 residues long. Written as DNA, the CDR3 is TGTGCCAGCAGTTCCACCGGGACAGGGGACGGTCAGCCCCAGCATTTT. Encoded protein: CASSSTGTGDGQPQHF.

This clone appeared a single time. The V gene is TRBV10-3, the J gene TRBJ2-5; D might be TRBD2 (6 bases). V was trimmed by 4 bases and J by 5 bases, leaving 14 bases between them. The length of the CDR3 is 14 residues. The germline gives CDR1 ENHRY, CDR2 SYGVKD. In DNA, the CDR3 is TGTGCCATCAGTGTTGGCGGGACGGAGGAGACCCAGTACTTC. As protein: CAISVGGTEETQYF.

CDR3 protein: CASSEGTSGVYEQYF. The CDR3 DNA sequence: TGCGCCAGCAGTGAAGGGACTAGCGGGGTTTACGAGCAGTACTTC. The chain links TRBV10-2 to TRBJ2-7; 13 nucleotides match TRBD2. This CDR3 has 15 amino acids. Germline CDR1 is WSHSY and CDR2 is SAAADI. After removal of 3 bases from V and 4 bases from J, the junction contained 3 bases not matched to a gene.

The CDR3 DNA follows: TGTGCCAGCAGTGAAGGCAGAATAGCGGGAGATATCGACGAGCAGTACTTC. Its translation is CASSEGRIAGDIDEQYF. V and J are TRBV6-1 and TRBJ2-7; 9 bases line up with TRBD2. The junction had 12 bases not matched to a gene; V was cut back by 1 base and J by 5 bases. CDR3 length: 17 amino acids. Germline V gene lookup returns CDR1 MNHNS and CDR2 SASEGT.

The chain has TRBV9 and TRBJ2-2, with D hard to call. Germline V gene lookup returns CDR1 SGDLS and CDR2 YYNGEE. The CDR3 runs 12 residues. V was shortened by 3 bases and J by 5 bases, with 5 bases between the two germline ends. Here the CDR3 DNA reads TGTGCCAGCAGCGCCCAGACCGGGGAGCTGTTTTTT. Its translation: CASSAQTGELFF. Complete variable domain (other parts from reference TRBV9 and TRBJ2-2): DSGVTQTPKHLITATGQRVTLRCSPRSGDLSVYWYQQSLDQGLQFLIQYYNGEERAKGNILERFSAQQFPDLHSELNLSSLELGDSALYFCASSAQTGELFFGEGSRLTVL.

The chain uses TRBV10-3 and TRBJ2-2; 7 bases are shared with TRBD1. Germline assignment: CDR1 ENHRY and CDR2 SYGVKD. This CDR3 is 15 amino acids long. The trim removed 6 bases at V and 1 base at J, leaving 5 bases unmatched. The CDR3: CAISSGTENTGELFF. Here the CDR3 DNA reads TGTGCCATCAGCTCCGGGACAGAGAACACCGGGGAGCTGTTTTTT.

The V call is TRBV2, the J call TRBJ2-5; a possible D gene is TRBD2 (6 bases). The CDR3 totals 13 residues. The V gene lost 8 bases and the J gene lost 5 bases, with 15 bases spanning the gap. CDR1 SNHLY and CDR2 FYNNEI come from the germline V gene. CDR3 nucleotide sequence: TGTGCCAGCGAGAACGGGAGATGGGAGACCCAGTACTTC. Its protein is CASENGRWETQYF.

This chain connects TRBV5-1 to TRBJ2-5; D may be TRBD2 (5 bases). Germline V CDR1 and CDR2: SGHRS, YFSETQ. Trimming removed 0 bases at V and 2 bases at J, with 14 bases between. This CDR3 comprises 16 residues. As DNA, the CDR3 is TGCGCCAGCAGCTTGGCCCCGGCGGGCCAGCAAGAGACCCAGTACTTC. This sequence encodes CASSLAPAGQQETQYF.

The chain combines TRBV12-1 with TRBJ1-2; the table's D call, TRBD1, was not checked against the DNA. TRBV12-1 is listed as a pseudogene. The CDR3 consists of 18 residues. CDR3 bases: TGTGCCAGCAGCTCCCAGCAGGGCAAGCTCAGTTCTAACTATGGCTACACCTTC. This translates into CASSSQQGKLSSNYGYTF.

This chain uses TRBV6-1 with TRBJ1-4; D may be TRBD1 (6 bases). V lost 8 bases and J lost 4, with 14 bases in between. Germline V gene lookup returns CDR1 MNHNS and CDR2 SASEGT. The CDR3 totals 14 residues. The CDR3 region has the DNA TGTGCCAGCCGAGGGACACAGAGTAATGAAAAACTGTTTTTT. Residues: CASRGTQSNEKLFF.

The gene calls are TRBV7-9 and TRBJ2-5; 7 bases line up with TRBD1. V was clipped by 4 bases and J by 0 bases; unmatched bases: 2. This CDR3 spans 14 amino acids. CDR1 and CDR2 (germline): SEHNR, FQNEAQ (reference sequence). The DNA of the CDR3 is TGTGCCAGCAGCTCCGGGACAGACCAAGAGACCCAGTACTTC. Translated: CASSSGTDQETQYF.

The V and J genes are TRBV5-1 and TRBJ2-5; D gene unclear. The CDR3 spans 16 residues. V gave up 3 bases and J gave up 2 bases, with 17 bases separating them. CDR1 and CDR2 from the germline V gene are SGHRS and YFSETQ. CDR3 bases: TGCGCCAGCAGCTCAGGCGTACAAAGTGTTCAAGAGACCCAGTACTTC. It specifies CASSSGVQSVQETQYF.

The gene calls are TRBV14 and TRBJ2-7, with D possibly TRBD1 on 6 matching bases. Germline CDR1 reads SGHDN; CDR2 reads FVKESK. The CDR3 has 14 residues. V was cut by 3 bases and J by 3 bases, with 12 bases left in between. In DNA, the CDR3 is TGTGCCAGCAGCCATGGTCAGGGGATCTACGAGCAGTACTTC. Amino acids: CASSHGQGIYEQYF.